The 15 T cell receptor beta chains in this list originate from one sample, sequenced in a study of siplizumab effects on memory and regulatory T cells. Generated by immunoSEQ multiplex PCR, the TCRdb table keeps only in-frame clones and is missing some. The table has 94,000 or so clones, roughly 96% seen once; the top ten hold 0.025% to 0.035%. Sequenced: naive CD4+ T cells sorted from blood. These receptors all come from a human donor in good health.

The CDR3 loop reads CASRTTGFSPLHF. The CDR3 DNA reads as TGTGCCAGCAGAACGACAGGGTTTTCACCCCTCCACTTT. J is TRBJ1-6 and V is TRBV6-5; 7 nucleotides align to TRBD1. V lost 6 bases to trimming and J lost 9 bases; unmatched junction nucleotides: 5. There are 13 residues in the CDR3. In germline, CDR1 is MNHEY, CDR2 SVGAGI.

Comment on this clone: The junction and the germline gene differ at one end; a read error may be behind it. The genes are TRBV10-3 and TRBJ1-1; D ambiguous. This CDR3 region has 15 residues. The germline V gene encodes CDR1 ENHRY and CDR2 SYGVKD. CDR3 in DNA: TGTGCCATCAGTGACGGGCCGGGCTTGAATACTGAAGCTTTCTTT. It yields the protein CAISDGPGLNTEAFF.

This chain connects TRBV5-6 to TRBJ2-1, with D perhaps TRBD1 or TRBD2 (6 bases each). Germline V lookup: CDR1 SGHDT, CDR2 YYEEEE. The CDR3 extends over 16 amino acids. Trimming took 1 base from V and 0 from J, leaving 11 bases between them. The CDR3 DNA reads as TGTGCCAGCAGCTTGATGGGGGGCGCCTCCTACAATGAGCAGTTCTTC. The encoded protein is CASSLMGGASYNEQFF. Complete variable domain (other parts from reference TRBV5-6 and TRBJ2-1): DAGVTQSPTHLIKTRGQQVTLRCSPKSGHDTVSWYQQALGQGPQFIFQYYEEEERQRGNFPDRFSGHQFPNYSSELNVNALLLGDSALYLCASSLMGGASYNEQFFGPGTRLTVL.

This chain uses TRBV19 with TRBJ2-3, with TRBD1 matching 8 bases. Per germline, CDR1 LNHDA and CDR2 SQIVND (reference sequence). The length of the CDR3 is 16 residues. Trimming cost V 5 bases and J 4 bases; bases outside gene matches: 11. CDR3 protein: CASSSRQGNEADTQYF. CDR3 DNA sequence: TGTGCCAGTAGTTCAAGACAGGGGAATGAGGCAGATACGCAGTATTTT.

V gene TRBV4-1 combines with J gene TRBJ2-3, with 7 bases lining up with TRBD1. This CDR3 is built from 13 residues. Germline values: CDR1 MGHRA, CDR2 YSYEKL. The trim removed 7 bases at V and 6 bases at J, leaving 7 bases unmatched. The CDR3 sequence is CASTDRVGDTQYF. In DNA, the CDR3 is TGCGCCAGCACCGACAGGGTGGGGGATACGCAGTATTTT.

The chain employs TRBV5-6 and TRBJ2-2; no firm D call. Trimming stripped 2 bases from V and 1 base from J, with 12 bases between. The CDR3 length is 16 residues. Per germline, CDR1 SGHDT and CDR2 YYEEEE. The CDR3 DNA is TGTGCCAGCAGCTTAGTTCGACGGGTGAACACCGGGGAGCTGTTTTTT. Amino acid sequence: CASSLVRRVNTGELFF.

The gene calls are TRBV4-2 and TRBJ2-3; D ambiguous. The CDR3 runs 15 residues. CDR1 and CDR2 (germline): LGHNA, YNFKEQ. Trimming shortened V by 2 bases and J by 0 bases, and 9 bases separated the two germline ends. CDR3 sequence reads: CASSQSFASTDTQYF. In DNA form, the CDR3 reads TGTGCCAGCAGCCAATCGTTTGCTAGCACAGATACGCAGTATTTT.

This chain links TRBV10-3 with TRBJ1-4, with 9 positions matching TRBD1. Germline V gene data show CDR1 as ENHRY and CDR2 as SYGVKD. V was pared by 11 bases and J by 8 bases, with 9 bases of the junction left unmatched. CDR3 size: 13 residues. The CDR3 is CAAAGTGREKLFF. DNA for the CDR3: TGTGCCGCGGCCGGGACAGGGCGGGAAAAACTGTTTTTT.

A few counts support this clone. The V gene is TRBV4-3, the J gene TRBJ1-1, with D unresolved. CDR1 and CDR2 (germline): LGHNA, YSLEER. V lost 1 base to trimming and J lost 0 bases, with 6 bases between them. The CDR3 sequence is 14 residues long. The CDR3 protein is CASSQVHMNTEAFF. In nucleotides, the CDR3 is TGCGCCAGCAGCCAAGTTCACATGAACACTGAAGCTTTCTTT.

This clone was observed once. The chain joins TRBV6-1 to TRBJ2-5; a possible D gene is TRBD1 (6 bases). The germline gives CDR1 MNHNS, CDR2 SASEGT. Trimming left V 3 bases short and J 7 bases short, with 15 bases between. The CDR3 covers 14 residues. The CDR3 DNA is TGTGCCAGCAGTGACTTGGGCAGGGGAGTGACCCAGTACTTC. It translates to CASSDLGRGVTQYF.

The chain links TRBV5-4 to TRBJ1-3; possibly TRBD1 for D (6 bases). This CDR3 is 14 amino acids long. The ends were cut back, 3 bases at V and 4 bases at J, with 11 bases in the middle. Germline V gene data show CDR1 as SGHNT and CDR2 as YYREEE (reference sequence). The CDR3 loop is CASSSGTTGNTIYF. In nucleotides, the CDR3 is TGTGCCAGCAGCTCTGGGACAACCGGAAACACCATATATTTT.

The chain is built from TRBV5-5 and TRBJ2-7, with 8 bases fitting TRBD1. V lost 4 bases, J lost 3 bases, and 6 bases stayed unmatched. Germline-derived CDR1 and CDR2 are SGHKS and YYEKEE (reference sequence). The CDR3 is 14 residues long. CDR3 bases: TGTGCCAGCAGCCTCAGGGGGCATAGCTACGAGCAGTACTTC. This codes for CASSLRGHSYEQYF.

CDR3 in amino acids: CAISGGQLDGNEQFF. As DNA, the CDR3 is TGTGCCATCAGCGGTGGACAGCTTGACGGCAATGAGCAGTTCTTC. This chain joins TRBV10-3 and TRBJ2-1; D may be TRBD1 (6 bases). The V and J ends lost 6 bases and 6 bases respectively, with 18 bases between them. Germline V lookup: CDR1 ENHRY, CDR2 SYGVKD. The CDR3 runs to 15 residues.

This clone was counted a single time. The CDR3 bases are TGTGCCAGCAGCTTCCCACTCGCGCCTGAAGCTTTCTTT. Translated, it gives CASSFPLAPEAFF. The chain carries TRBV5-6 and TRBJ1-1; D gene uncertain. This CDR3 spans 13 amino acids. Trimming removed 2 bases from V and 6 bases from J, with 11 bases in between. CDR1 and CDR2 (germline): SGHDT, YYEEEE.

The CDR3 sequence: CANRTGKHQPQHF. Here the CDR3 DNA reads TGTGCCAACCGGACAGGGAAGCATCAGCCCCAGCATTTT. The chain uses TRBV19 and TRBJ1-5; 8 bases agree with TRBD1. The V segment lost 10 bases and the J segment 5 bases; nucleotides outside the gene matches: 7. CDR1 and CDR2 from the germline V gene are LNHDA and SQIVND (reference sequence). This CDR3 comprises 13 residues.